This TCR beta chain derives from a study of shared clonotypes between healthy human individuals. The CDR3 totals 16 residues. Trimming left V 4 bases short and J 4 bases short, with 16 bases between. From germline, CDR1 is SEHNR and CDR2 FQNEAQ (reference sequence). The data were produced by immunoSEQ multiplex PCR, yet TCRdb's version contains in-frame clones alone and is incomplete. The sample lists some 1.5 million clones, under 99% seen once, with roughly 0.4% in the top ten. Memory CD4+ cells were the fraction left after CD45RA+ naive selection. Sample: naive CD4+ T cells sorted from blood. Subset: CD45RA+ positively selected. This receptor was obtained from a man under 40 in good health. The J gene is TRBJ2-2, the V gene TRBV7-9; D might be TRBD2 (6 bases). The CDR3, as DNA: TGTGCCAGCAGCTACGCAGCGGTGGAGGGCACCGGGGAGCTGTTTTTT. It encodes CASSYAAVEGTGELFF.